The rows below give T cell receptor beta chains drawn from one sample of a study of control samples from healthy donors and cancer patients. The table came from immunoSEQ multiplex PCR; TCRdb's copy has only in-frame clones and leaves some out. The sample gives around 120,000 clones, roughly 90% of which show up once; 7.8% is in the top ten. The material sequenced was blood. These receptors were taken from a woman between 18 and 30 years old in good health. Each CDR3 is given with its conserved first and last residue. A D gene is named only where the DNA matches it firmly. Clone size is stated in some rows and not others, as once, few, many or a class when expanded.

size,V,D,J,CDR3,DNA
NA,TRBV28,TRBD2,TRBJ2-7,CASKSGGNSYEQYF,TGTGCCAGCAAGAGCGGGGGGAACTCCTACGAGCAGTACTTC
NA,TRBV18,TRBD1,TRBJ2-7,CASSPKGQGYEQYF,TGTGCCAGCTCACCAAAAGGACAGGGCTACGAGCAGTACTTC
NA,TRBV10-3,NA,TRBJ2-2,CAISEFGQLNTGELFF,TGTGCCATCAGTGAGTTCGGACAGCTGAACACCGGGGAGCTGTTTTTT
once,TRBV5-4,NA,TRBJ1-2,CASSLASNSRYGYTF,TGTGCCAGCAGCTTGGCCTCAAACAGTCGCTATGGCTACACCTTC
NA,TRBV11-1,NA,TRBJ1-1,CASSPLRGTEAFF,TGTGCCAGCAGTCCTTTACGTGGCACTGAAGCTTTCTTT
once,TRBV21-1,NA,TRBJ2-5,CASSKRDRQETQYF,TGTGCCAGCAGCAAGCGGGACAGACAAGAGACCCAGTACTTC
NA,TRBV9,NA,TRBJ2-2,CASSARLSPGAGELFF,TGTGCCAGCAGCGCCCGGCTTTCTCCGGGCGCCGGGGAGCTGTTTTTT
NA,TRBV27,TRBD1,TRBJ1-2,CASRSGQANYGYTF,TGTGCCAGCAGATCGGGACAGGCCAACTATGGCTACACCTTC
once,TRBV6-2/TRBV6-3,NA,TRBJ2-7,CASSYFGGVYEQYF,TGTGCCAGCAGTTACTTCGGCGGGGTCTACGAGCAGTACTTC
NA,TRBV4-3,NA,TRBJ1-1,CASSQDRDNTEAFF,TGCGCCAGCAGCCAAGACAGGGATAACACTGAAGCTTTCTTT